The entry that follows covers one T cell receptor (beta chain) sequence. Time point in this sample: newly diagnosed GD, antithyroid drugs for less than 3 months. There was RNA extracted from PBMCs, and the TCR library was made from it. Construction of TCR beta libraries relied on iRepertoire HTBI primers and on Arm-PCR targeting CDR3 regions. TCRdb re-called the multiplex PCR reads with MiXCR, one entry per CDR3 protein. The sample has hundreds of thousands of distinct CDR3 sequences, roughly 15% seen once. The source of the sample is a study of regulatory T cells in long-lasting Graves disease. The sample was also reused in another study, on T cells in Graves' hyperthyroidism and ophthalmopathy. That study adds: Stability of Graves' hyperthyroidism was defined as absent ophthalmopathy progression within 18 months.

The receptor was isolated from a woman aged 35-65 years with Graves disease. Sequenced here: peripheral blood mononuclear cells (PBMCs), sampled at new diagnosis, from a patient treated with antithyroid drugs.

Written as DNA, the CDR3 is TGTGCCAGCAGTTACTCTCCGGACGACAGTTACAATGAGCAGTTCTTC. It is translated as CASSYSPDDSYNEQFF. The chain employs TRBV6-2 or TRBV6-3 and TRBJ2-1; tentatively, D is TRBD1 (5 bases). Germline V gene data show CDR1 as MNHEY and CDR2 as SVGEGT. The CDR3 spans 16 residues. V shed 0 bases and J shed 4 bases, with 13 bases lying between them.